This T cell receptor beta chain stems from a study of cytomegalovirus exposure and HLA in healthy donors. Findings and caveats of the study: About 150 TCR beta chains were listed as cytomegalovirus-associated. In a later analysis, HLA-C alleles had the fewest associated TCRs, DRB1 alleles the most. An assumption of roughly uniform sequencing depth across donors underlay the presence/absence analyses.

The study sampled nominally healthy donors, though unrecorded immune exposures were likely. Germline V gene data show CDR1 as SGHRS and CDR2 as YFSETQ. V was pared by 3 bases and J by 4 bases, with 7 bases of the junction left unmatched. The CDR3 runs 15 residues. Regarding this clone: Antigen specificity is unknown.

The study ran its PCR with 60 Vbeta and 13 Jbeta primers. The repertoire was sequenced with immunoSEQ multiplex PCR; TCRdb's copy has only in-frame clones and lacks some. The sample holds more than 100,000 clones, about 16% seen once. The source is a woman between 18 and 29 years old in good health and CMV-seronegative. Specimen: PBMCs. The V and J genes are TRBV5-1 and TRBJ2-1; 7 bases line up with TRBD1. Here the CDR3 reads CASSSSGTAYNEQFF. CDR3 bases: TGCGCCAGCAGCTCCTCCGGGACAGCATACAATGAGCAGTTCTTC. Filled out from reference TRBV5-1 and TRBJ2-1, the complete variable domain reads KAGVTQTPRYLIKTRGQQVTLSCSPISGHRSVSWYQQTPGQGLQFLFEYFSETQRNKGNFPGRFSGRQFSNSRSEMNVSTLELGDSALYLCASSSSGTAYNEQFFGPGTRLTVL.